The 7 T cell receptor beta chains in this list originate from one sample, sequenced in a study of blood T cell repertoires in COVID-19. Assay: immunoSEQ multiplex PCR; the TCRdb copy retains only in-frame clones and omits some. Of about 190,000 clones in the sample, around 80% were seen once. The source material was peripheral blood. The receptors here all came from a human donor in a cohort sampled during active COVID-19.

V is TRBV5-6 and J is TRBJ1-2, with 9 bases that match TRBD1. The CDR3 is made up of 17 amino acids. Germline V gene data show CDR1 as SGHDT and CDR2 as YYEEEE. J was trimmed by 5 bases and V by 4 bases; bases with no gene match: 15. CDR3 sequence: CASSPYRDRDLLYGYTF. As DNA, the CDR3 is TGTGCCAGCAGCCCTTACCGGGACAGGGACCTATTATATGGCTACACCTTC.

The rearrangement joins TRBV3-1 (or the pseudogene TRBV3-2) to TRBJ2-1; 10 positions agree with TRBD2. V shed 4 bases, J shed 10 bases, and the junction held 7 bases outside the gene matches. CDR3 length: 14 amino acids. CDR1 and CDR2 from the germline V gene are LGHDT and YNNKEL (reference sequence). This CDR3 reads CASSRGPTSGEQFF. CDR3 in DNA: TGTGCCAGCAGCCGAGGCCCGACTAGCGGGGAGCAGTTCTTC.

The chain joins TRBV5-1 to TRBJ2-3; 8 nucleotides align to TRBD2. Per the germline V gene, CDR1 is SGHRS and CDR2 is YFSETQ. Germline trimming cut 0 bases from V and 5 bases from J; bases unmatched to any gene: 2. This CDR3 spans 14 amino acids. CDR3 region: CASSLDLAGDTQYF. CDR3 nucleotides: TGCGCCAGCAGCTTGGATCTAGCGGGAGATACGCAGTATTTT.

The chain employs TRBV5-1 and TRBJ1-2; possibly TRBD1 for D (5 bases). Germline-derived CDR1 and CDR2 are SGHRS and YFSETQ. The CDR3 consists of 15 residues. V was shortened by 0 bases and J by 7 bases, with 16 bases between the two germline ends. CDR3 nucleotides: TGCGCCAGCAGCTTGGATTTTGGGGGAGGAAGTGGCTACACCTTC. This translates into CASSLDFGGGSGYTF.

CDR3 sequence (DNA): TGTGCCAGTAAAAATATCAGACAGGGCTGGGAGAACATTCAGTACTTC. Its translation is CASKNIRQGWENIQYF. This chain joins TRBV19 and TRBJ2-4; 7 nucleotides match TRBD1. Germline V gives CDR1 LNHDA, CDR2 SQIVND (reference sequence). The ends lost 7 bases at V and 7 bases at J; junction bases unmatched: 16. CDR3 length equals 16 residues.

This sequence joins TRBV28 and TRBJ1-1; a possible D gene is TRBD1 (5 bases). Deletions cut 2 bases from V and 4 bases from J, with 17 bases between. CDR3 length: 16 amino acids. Germline lookup yields CDR1 MDHEN and CDR2 SYDVKM. The CDR3 sequence is CASSLGRSGRFTEAFF. CDR3 DNA sequence: TGTGCCAGCAGTTTAGGGAGGTCGGGGCGTTTCACTGAAGCTTTCTTT.

V gene TRBV5-4 combines with J gene TRBJ1-4; D gene unclear. CDR1 and CDR2 (germline): SGHNT, YYREEE (reference sequence). The CDR3 is 14 amino acids. V shed 3 bases and J shed 8 bases, with 14 bases lying between them. The CDR3 DNA is TGTGCCAGCAGCTCCGGTCCGAGCGGCGAAAAACTGTTTTTT. Protein sequence: CASSSGPSGEKLFF. The full variable domain, with the rest looked up from reference TRBV5-4 and TRBJ1-4, is ETGVTQSPTHLIKTRGQQVTLRCSSQSGHNTVSWYQQALGQGPQFIFQYYREEENGRGNFPPRFSGLQFPNYSSELNVNALELDDSALYLCASSSGPSGEKLFFGSGTQLSVL.